This T cell receptor beta chain was recovered during a study of post-analysis software for immune sequencing data. Study-wide context: Relapsing-remitting, secondary progressive and progressive-relapsing multiple sclerosis courses were included. General study results and limits: Co-batched samples clustered tightly together by F measure. The five TRBV segments detected at higher frequency in patients than in controls included TRBV5-6, TRBV5-1 and TRBV20-1. Patients with multiple sclerosis recorded significantly lower normalized Chao1 diversity than controls, the study found.

The CDR3 contains 16 residues. Germline CDR1 is LNHNV and CDR2 is YYDKDF (reference sequence). V was shortened by 5 bases and J by 8 bases, with 21 bases between the two germline ends. Remarks on this clonotype: Antigen unknown.

Unique molecular identifiers were built into the TCR beta cDNA libraries. One entry per CDR3 protein, called by TCRdb with MiXCR from the PCR reads. The sample yields approximately 690,000 distinct CDR3 sequences, approximately 59% seen once. The TCR sequence derives from a girl aged 2-10 years with multiple sclerosis. The chain employs TRBV15 and TRBJ1-4; D is ambiguous. The sample taken for sequencing was blood. CDR3 amino acids: CATSPRGVIGREKLFF. CDR3 sequence (DNA): TGTGCCACCAGCCCGAGAGGAGTCATCGGAAGGGAAAAACTGTTTTTT.